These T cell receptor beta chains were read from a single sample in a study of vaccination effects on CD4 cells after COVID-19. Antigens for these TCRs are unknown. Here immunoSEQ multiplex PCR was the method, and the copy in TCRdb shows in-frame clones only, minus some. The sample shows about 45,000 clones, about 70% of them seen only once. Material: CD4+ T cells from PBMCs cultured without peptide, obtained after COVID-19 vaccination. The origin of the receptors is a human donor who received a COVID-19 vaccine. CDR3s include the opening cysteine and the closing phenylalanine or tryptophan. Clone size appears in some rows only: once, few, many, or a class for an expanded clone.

CDR3 protein: CASSVEAGTEAFF
V gene: TRBV9
J gene: TRBJ1-1
clone size: -

CDR3 protein: CASTITGTSGNNEQFF
V gene: TRBV6-6
J gene: TRBJ2-1
clone size: -

CDR3 protein: CASSQGLAGAINEQFF
V gene: TRBV3-1/TRBV3-2
J gene: TRBJ2-1
clone size: -

CDR3 protein: CASPTRLDQGDEQFF
V gene: TRBV25-1
J gene: TRBJ2-1
clone size: -

CDR3 protein: CASSPRSITGRLTDTQYF
V gene: TRBV18
J gene: TRBJ2-3
clone size: once

CDR3 protein: CASSFTGNYGYTF
V gene: TRBV12-3/TRBV12-4
J gene: TRBJ1-2
clone size: -

CDR3 protein: CASSPSRAGELFF
V gene: TRBV6-6
J gene: TRBJ2-2
clone size: few

CDR3 protein: CASSQEGGGPYTF
V gene: TRBV3-1/TRBV3-2
J gene: TRBJ1-2
clone size: -

CDR3 protein: CASSRQGGGPETQYF
V gene: TRBV11-3
J gene: TRBJ2-5
clone size: -

CDR3 protein: CASSRSNQPQHF
V gene: TRBV12-3/TRBV12-4
J gene: TRBJ1-5
clone size: -

CDR3 protein: CASSRGGTNTGELFF
V gene: TRBV7-9
J gene: TRBJ2-2
clone size: -

CDR3 protein: CASRPEPTDGSQAFF
V gene: TRBV21-1
J gene: TRBJ1-1
clone size: few

CDR3 protein: CASRGSGTSTDTQYF
V gene: TRBV5-1
J gene: TRBJ2-3
clone size: few

CDR3 protein: CSARGNTEAFF
V gene: TRBV20-1
J gene: TRBJ1-1
clone size: -